This T cell receptor (beta chain) stems from a study of T cells after yellow fever vaccination. Broader study findings: In post-booster samples, most primary-vaccination clones reappeared (roughly 96% CD4, roughly 90% CD8). Only a small proportion of the clonotypes turned up in both the CD4 and the CD8 compartments, likely arising from convergent recombination.

This CDR3 has 14 residues. Germline V lookup: CDR1 DFQATT, CDR2 SNEGSKA (reference sequence). V dropped 7 bases and J dropped 1 base, with 16 bases sitting between them. From the 5' RACE reads, TCRdb called clonotypes with MiXCR, one entry per CDR3 protein. Among 250,000 to 400,000 distinct CDR3 sequences listed, 3.5% to 4.5% were seen once. This clonotype was recorded a few times. Its target is unknown. V is TRBV20-1 and J is TRBJ1-2; D is undetermined. The TCR sequence derives from a man in his late teens or twenties who received the YFV17D yellow fever vaccine. The material sequenced was PBMCs, taken 15 days after the yellow fever booster vaccination. Written as DNA, the CDR3 is TGCAGTGGGAGAGAAAGGACGGATAACTATGGCTACACCTTC. This sequence encodes CSGRERTDNYGYTF.